Shown below are 18 T cell receptor beta chains from a single sample sequenced in a study of T cells after yellow fever vaccination. TCRdb processed the 5' RACE reads anew with MiXCR; each CDR3 protein has one entry. The profile shows fewer than 350,000 distinct CDR3 sequences, approximately 4.5% of them singletons. The material sequenced was PBMCs, taken 15 days after the yellow fever booster vaccination. These receptors originate from a man younger than 35 who received the YFV17D yellow fever vaccine.

The rearrangement links TRBV11-2 to TRBJ2-3, with 7 nucleotides matching TRBD2. The CDR3 has 14 residues. V was clipped by 7 bases and J by 3 bases; unmatched bases: 7. Germline CDR1 is SGHAT and CDR2 is FQNNGV. The CDR3 reads CASMDGGWTDTQYF. CDR3 nucleotide sequence: TGTGCCAGCATGGACGGGGGGTGGACAGATACGCAGTATTTT.

The chain employs TRBV28 and TRBJ1-5; D may be TRBD1 (5 bases). V gave up 5 bases and J gave up 4 bases, with 18 bases separating them. The CDR3 runs to 16 residues. Germline values: CDR1 MDHEN, CDR2 SYDVKM. The CDR3 loop reads CASSRTRGEGNQPQHF. DNA of the CDR3: TGTGCCAGCAGTAGGACTCGGGGGGAAGGGAATCAGCCCCAGCATTTT.

This clonotype was observed a handful of times. The genes are TRBV12-3 or TRBV12-4 and TRBJ1-5; D call uncertain. The V end was cut by 3 bases, the J end by 6 bases, with 18 bases between. The CDR3 length is 16 residues. The CDR3 bases are TGTGCCAGCAGTTTTAACCCAGCAGAACCCAGTCAGCCCCAGCATTTT. It translates to CASSFNPAEPSQPQHF.

This chain links TRBV7-9 with TRBJ1-1, with 8 bases aligning to TRBD1. V was pared by 3 bases and J by 4 bases, with 7 bases of the junction left unmatched. Germline assignment: CDR1 SEHNR and CDR2 FQNEAQ (reference sequence). The CDR3 runs 15 residues. CDR3 amino acids: CASSFLRQGSTEAFF. In DNA, the CDR3 is TGTGCCAGCAGCTTCCTCCGACAGGGGAGCACTGAAGCTTTCTTT.

Written as DNA, the CDR3 is TGCGCCAGCAGCCCAGGACAGGTCCCTAGCACAGATACGCAGTATTTT. This encodes CASSPGQVPSTDTQYF. J is TRBJ2-3 and V is TRBV4-1; 7 nucleotides agree with TRBD1. The CDR3 sequence is 16 residues long. Germline V gene data show CDR1 as MGHRA and CDR2 as YSYEKL. The junction had 7 bases not matched to a gene; V was cut back by 4 bases and J by 0 bases.

This clonotype was counted many times. This chain links TRBV12-3 or TRBV12-4 with TRBJ2-1; 7 nucleotides line up with TRBD2. The V segment lost 2 bases and the J segment 3 bases; nucleotides outside the gene matches: 1. The CDR3 contains 14 residues. The CDR3, as DNA: TGTGCCAGCAGTTTATGGGAGGGCTACAATGAGCAGTTCTTC. Amino acids: CASSLWEGYNEQFF.

This clonotype was recorded a few times. The chain recombines TRBV20-1 with TRBJ2-5, with 7 bases identical to TRBD1. The trim removed 4 bases at V and 5 bases at J, leaving 10 bases unmatched. Per the germline V gene, CDR1 is DFQATT and CDR2 is SNEGSKA (reference sequence). This CDR3 is 14 amino acids long. Here the CDR3 reads CSAINPGQSETQYF. Here the CDR3 DNA reads TGCAGTGCTATAAATCCGGGACAGTCGGAGACCCAGTACTTC.

This clonotype has just a few counts. The chain combines TRBV27 with TRBJ2-7; D might be TRBD1 (6 bases). CDR1 is MNHEY, CDR2 SMNVEV, per germline (reference sequence). This CDR3 spans 16 amino acids. Between the trimmed V and J ends, which lost 5 bases and 4 bases, there was a span of 21 bases. In DNA form, the CDR3 reads TGTGCCAGCAGTCAAATCGGGACACCTAATAAATACGAGCAGTACTTC. Protein product: CASSQIGTPNKYEQYF.

The rearrangement joins TRBV5-1 to TRBJ1-4; D might be TRBD1 (5 bases). Trimming cost V 2 bases and J 13 bases, with 18 bases left between them. Germline CDR1 and CDR2: SGHRS and YFSETQ. This CDR3 comprises 14 residues. In nucleotides, the CDR3 is TGCGCCAGCAGCTTTGGGTCGGGGGTGAATCTACTGTTTTTT. Its protein is CASSFGSGVNLLFF.

The sample holds a few counts of this clonotype. The V call is TRBV20-1, the J call TRBJ1-2; a possible D gene is TRBD1 (6 bases). The CDR3 has 14 residues. V was cut by 1 base and J by 3 bases, with 12 bases left in between. CDR1 is DFQATT, CDR2 SNEGSKA, per germline (reference sequence). CDR3 sequence reads: CSARGGGADYGYTF. The CDR3 region has the DNA TGCAGTGCTAGAGGGGGGGGCGCGGACTATGGCTACACCTTC.

This clonotype was seen ten or more times. The gene calls are TRBV27 and TRBJ1-1; 7 nucleotides match TRBD1. Unmatched junction bases numbered 7, after V lost 6 bases and J lost 0 bases. The germline V gene encodes CDR1 MNHEY and CDR2 SMNVEV (reference sequence). CDR3 size: 15 residues. In DNA, the CDR3 is TGTGCCAGCAGACCACAGGGGTTTATGAACACTGAAGCTTTCTTT. This codes for CASRPQGFMNTEAFF.

This clonotype was counted many times. V gene TRBV5-1 combines with J gene TRBJ2-2; D could derive from TRBD1 or TRBD2 (6 bases each). The CDR3 contains 12 residues. Germline V CDR1 and CDR2: SGHRS, YFSETQ. Trimming shortened V by 3 bases and J by 9 bases, and 9 bases separated the two germline ends. The CDR3 region has the DNA TGCGCCAGCAGCTACGGGGGCAGGGAGCTGTTTTTT. This codes for CASSYGGRELFF.

This clonotype was seen ten or more times. The chain uses TRBV11-2 and TRBJ1-1, with a weak D call TRBD1 (5 bases). Germline V gene lookup returns CDR1 SGHAT and CDR2 FQNNGV. CDR3 length: 14 amino acids. V lost 0 bases to trimming and J lost 1 base, with 6 bases between them. The CDR3 DNA follows: TGTGCCAGCAGCTTAGAGGGGGAGAACACTGAAGCTTTCTTT. This encodes CASSLEGENTEAFF.

This clonotype was counted only a few times. V and J are TRBV10-3 and TRBJ1-2, with TRBD1 as a possible D gene (5 bases). V lost 7 bases and J lost 8, with 17 bases in between. The V gene's germline CDR1 is ENHRY and CDR2 SYGVKD. This CDR3 has 13 residues. The CDR3 reads CAITPRVGDGYTF. As DNA, the CDR3 is TGTGCCATCACCCCGCGAGTAGGGGACGGCTACACCTTC.

The table lists this clonotype with a few counts. This chain links TRBV9 with TRBJ2-3, with D possibly TRBD2 on 5 matching bases. This CDR3 is 20 amino acids long. Trimming took off 0 bases at V and 2 bases at J, with 25 bases between the two ends. Germline V CDR1 and CDR2: SGDLS, YYNGEE. In DNA, the CDR3 is TGTGCCAGCAGCGTAGCAGTAGTAGGAGGACTCGGAGGAATCACAGATACGCAGTATTTT. Translating gives CASSVAVVGGLGGITDTQYF.

This clonotype was counted many times. This chain links TRBV12-3 or TRBV12-4 with TRBJ2-7, with D perhaps TRBD1 or TRBD2 (5 bases each). Deletions cut 6 bases from V and 1 base from J, with 13 bases between. CDR3 size: 14 residues. CDR3 amino acids: CASSRGLTSYEQYV. CDR3 in DNA: TGTGCCAGCAGCCGGGGCCTCACATCCTACGAGCAGTACGTC.

This clonotype was seen ten or more times. The gene calls are TRBV7-2 and TRBJ2-1, with 12 bases aligning to TRBD1. The CDR3 sequence is 16 residues long. Per germline, CDR1 SGHTA and CDR2 FQGNSA. J was trimmed by 6 bases and V by 7 bases; bases with no gene match: 10. The CDR3 is CASKPIGDRGLNEQFF. The DNA of the CDR3 is TGTGCCAGCAAACCAATTGGGGACAGGGGGCTCAATGAGCAGTTCTTC.

This clonotype was recorded at least ten times. The CDR3 nucleotides read TGTGCCAGCAGCCCACAGACAGGGGGTATCGATCAGCCCCAGCATTTT. Residues: CASSPQTGGIDQPQHF. V and J are TRBV7-2 and TRBJ1-5, with 9 nucleotides matching TRBD1. CDR1 and CDR2 from the germline V gene are SGHTA and FQGNSA. With 5 bases clipped from V and 5 bases from J, the junction kept 10 bases outside the gene matches. The CDR3 spans 16 residues.